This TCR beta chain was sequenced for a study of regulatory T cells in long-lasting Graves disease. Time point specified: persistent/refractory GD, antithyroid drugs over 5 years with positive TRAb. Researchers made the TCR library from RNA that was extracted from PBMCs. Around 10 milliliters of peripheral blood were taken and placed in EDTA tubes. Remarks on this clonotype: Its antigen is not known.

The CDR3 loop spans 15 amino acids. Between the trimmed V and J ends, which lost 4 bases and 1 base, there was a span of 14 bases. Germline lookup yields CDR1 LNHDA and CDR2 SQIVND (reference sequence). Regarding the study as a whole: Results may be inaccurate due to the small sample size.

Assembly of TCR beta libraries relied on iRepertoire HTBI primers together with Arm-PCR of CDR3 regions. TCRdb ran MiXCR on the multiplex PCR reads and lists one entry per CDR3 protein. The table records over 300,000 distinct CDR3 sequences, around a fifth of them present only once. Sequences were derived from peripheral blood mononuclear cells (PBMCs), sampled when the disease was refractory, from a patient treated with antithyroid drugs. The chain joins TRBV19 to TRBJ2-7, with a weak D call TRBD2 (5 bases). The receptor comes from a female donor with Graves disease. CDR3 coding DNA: TGTGCCAGTAGTACCCCGGGTCGAGGGTCCTACGAGCAGTACTTC. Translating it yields CASSTPGRGSYEQYF.